This T cell receptor (beta chain) is from a study of multiple sclerosis patients with progressive multifocal leukoencephalopathy. General observations from the study: Clones expanded at PML were already present before and during natalizumab.

The germline CDR1 and CDR2 sequences are MNHEY and SMNVEV (reference sequence). Trimming pared 3 bases from V and 4 bases from J, leaving 12 bases between. This CDR3 comprises 14 residues. Time point of the sample: 12 to 13 months of natalizumab therapy. A word on this clone: Its antigen is still unknown.

Sequencing was performed with immunoSEQ multiplex PCR; in TCRdb, only in-frame clones are kept and a portion is missing. The sample lists 24,000 or so clones; around 93% were seen once. This TCR came from a man aged 25-45 years with multiple sclerosis. Sequenced material: PBMCs, taken from a patient treated with natalizumab. The chain has TRBV27 and TRBJ1-2; D is unresolved. CDR3 in amino acids: CASSLNSRTYGYTF. CDR3 bases: TGTGCCAGCAGTTTGAATTCCAGGACCTATGGCTACACCTTC.